This T cell receptor (beta chain) is drawn from a study of control samples from healthy donors and cancer patients. TCRdb keeps only in-frame clones here, not all; method: immunoSEQ multiplex PCR. The data hold approximately 70,000 clones, with roughly 84% observed a single time. CDR1 is SGDLS, CDR2 YYNGEE, per germline. The CDR3 spans 17 residues. The V and J ends lost 4 bases and 2 bases, in that order; junction bases with no gene match: 11. This clone has just one count. Material: blood. The rearrangement joins TRBV9 to TRBJ2-3, with 9 bases matching TRBD2. The source of this sequence is a woman in her forties or fifties in good health. In DNA, the CDR3 is TGTGCCAGCAGCCCAAACCATCTAGCGGGAAACACAGATACGCAGTATTTT. Translation: CASSPNHLAGNTDTQYF.